Each of the 29 T cell receptor beta chains below was sequenced from the same sample in a study of PD-L1 blockade in urothelial cancer. Some clones are missing from TCRdb's copy, which holds only in-frame ones; the method was immunoSEQ multiplex PCR. The sample lists 83,000 or so clones; over 80% were seen once. Noted time point: peripheral blood 6 weeks after treatment start. Specimen: PBMCs, collected around atezolizumab (anti-PD-L1) treatment. The receptors stem from a man in his 70s with urothelial cancer.

The chain is built from TRBV25-1 and TRBJ1-2, with D maybe TRBD1 (5 bases). Germline values: CDR1 MGHDK, CDR2 SYGVNS. V was trimmed by 1 base and J by 4 bases, leaving 16 bases between them. This CDR3 region has 16 residues. The CDR3 nucleotides read TGTGCCAGCAGTGAATTTGGGGCGGCATTTAGCTATGGCTACACCTTC. The encoded protein is CASSEFGAAFSYGYTF.

This clone was detected once. The J gene is TRBJ1-6, the V gene TRBV6-1; TRBD1 agrees at 7 bases. Losses at the gene ends were 3 bases for V and 0 bases for J; bases not matched to a gene: 11. The germline V gene has CDR1 MNHNS and CDR2 SASEGT. The CDR3 runs 19 residues. DNA of the CDR3: TGTGCCAGCAGTGACTGGCTAGGGGGCGATGGCTCCTATAATTCACCCCTCCACTTT. It yields the protein CASSDWLGGDGSYNSPLHF.

This clone was recorded only once. This chain uses TRBV19 with TRBJ2-2, with TRBD1 as a possible D gene (6 bases). Trimming removed 7 bases from V and 1 base from J, with 7 bases in between. Germline CDR1 is LNHDA and CDR2 is SQIVND (reference sequence). The CDR3 extends over 13 amino acids. CDR3 in DNA: TGTGCCAGTAAGGGGGTGAACACCGGGGAGCTGTTTTTT. It is translated as CASKGVNTGELFF.

The genes are TRBV5-6 and TRBJ2-1, with 9 bases identical to TRBD2. The CDR3 has 16 amino acids. The ends lost 0 bases at V and 3 bases at J; junction bases unmatched: 4. Germline CDR1 reads SGHDT; CDR2 reads YYEEEE. CDR3 DNA: TGTGCCAGCAGCTTGGCTGCTAGCGGGGTCTACAATGAGCAGTTCTTC. Translating it yields CASSLAASGVYNEQFF.

The genes are TRBV11-3 and TRBJ2-7; TRBD2 is a possible D gene (5 bases). The CDR3 is 14 amino acids. CDR1 is SGHNT, CDR2 YENEEA, per germline. V dropped 7 bases and J dropped 3 bases, with 16 bases sitting between them. The CDR3 coding sequence is TGTGCCAGCACCTCCGGGAAGGCAGGCTACGAGCAGTACTTC. It translates to CASTSGKAGYEQYF.

This clone is categorized as medium-sized (0.01 to 0.1%). The chain recombines TRBV6-1 with TRBJ2-7, with D possibly being TRBD1 (6 bases). CDR1 and CDR2 from the germline V gene are MNHNS and SASEGT. The CDR3 runs 16 residues. Trimming cost V 4 bases and J 1 base, with 17 bases left between them. The CDR3 sequence: CASSVLTQGPSYEQYF. In nucleotides, the CDR3 is TGTGCCAGCAGTGTCCTGACACAGGGCCCATCCTACGAGCAGTACTTC.

The rearrangement links TRBV4-2 to TRBJ1-1, with TRBD1 matching 7 bases. Germline assignment: CDR1 LGHNA and CDR2 YNFKEQ. Trimming cost V 4 bases and J 1 base; bases outside gene matches: 6. The CDR3 contains 15 residues. The CDR3: CASSLSTGTNTEAFF. DNA for the CDR3: TGTGCCAGCAGCCTATCGACAGGGACGAACACTGAAGCTTTCTTT.

The V gene is TRBV4-1, the J gene TRBJ2-3; D is unresolved. Trimming cost V 1 base and J 0 bases, with 5 bases left between them. Germline V lookup: CDR1 MGHRA, CDR2 YSYEKL. The CDR3 has 14 amino acids. CDR3 sequence: CASSQARSTDTQYF. CDR3 sequence (DNA): TGCGCCAGCAGCCAAGCTAGAAGCACAGATACGCAGTATTTT.

The chain is built from TRBV5-1 and TRBJ1-2, with 8 bases fitting TRBD1. The CDR3 length is 15 residues. The germline V gene has CDR1 SGHRS and CDR2 YFSETQ. V lost 0 bases, J lost 7 bases, and 8 bases stayed unmatched. For the CDR3, the DNA is TGCGCCAGCAGCTTGGAGGGACAGGACGGACGTGGCTACACCTTC. Translation gives CASSLEGQDGRGYTF.

V gene TRBV14 combines with J gene TRBJ2-3; 8 bases match TRBD1. The CDR3 runs to 14 residues. CDR1 is SGHDN and CDR2 is FVKESK in the germline V gene. The ends lost 4 bases at V and 4 bases at J; junction bases unmatched: 4. The CDR3 DNA reads as TGTGCCAGCAGCCGAGACAGGGGCCCAGATACGCAGTATTTT. Translated, it gives CASSRDRGPDTQYF.

This rearrangement joins TRBV10-3 to TRBJ1-1, with a weak D call TRBD1 (6 bases). This CDR3 region has 14 residues. Germline CDR1 ENHRY, CDR2 SYGVKD. V was cut by 7 bases and J by 3 bases, with 15 bases left in between. The CDR3 region has the DNA TGTGCCATCAACAACAGGGCGGGGGACACTGAAGCTTTCTTT. Amino acids: CAINNRAGDTEAFF.

The chain is built from TRBV6-1 and TRBJ1-2, with D possibly being TRBD1 (5 bases). The CDR3 is made up of 16 amino acids. V was cut by 2 bases and J by 6 bases, with 19 bases left in between. Germline loops: CDR1 MNHNS, CDR2 SASEGT. The CDR3 sequence: CASSEFLVQGWDGYTF. CDR3 in DNA: TGTGCCAGCAGTGAATTTTTGGTGCAGGGCTGGGATGGCTACACCTTC.

The V call is TRBV5-1, the J call TRBJ2-1; 8 bases line up with TRBD1. The CDR3 contains 14 residues. J was trimmed by 8 bases and V by 4 bases; bases with no gene match: 8. CDR1 and CDR2 (germline): SGHRS, YFSETQ. The CDR3 region is CASSNGQGGDEQFF. In DNA form, the CDR3 reads TGCGCCAGCAGCAACGGACAGGGCGGAGATGAGCAGTTCTTC.

V is TRBV29-1 and J is TRBJ1-2; D uncertain. V lost 5 bases and J lost 5, with 9 bases in between. CDR1 is SQVTM and CDR2 is ANQGSEA in the germline V gene. This CDR3 region has 11 residues. The CDR3 DNA reads TGCAGCGTTACATTGACTTATGGCTACACCTTC. This sequence encodes CSVTLTYGYTF.

By share, this clone counts as medium-sized (0.01 to 0.1%). The rearrangement links TRBV7-9 to TRBJ2-2, with 9 nucleotides matching TRBD1. The V gene end was trimmed by 3 bases and the J gene end by 4 bases; junction bases not matched to a gene: 3. Germline loops: CDR1 SEHNR, CDR2 FQNEAQ (reference sequence). CDR3 size: 15 residues. The CDR3 nucleotides read TGTGCCAGCAGCTTGGGACAGGGTGGCACCGGGGAGCTGTTTTTT. Translated: CASSLGQGGTGELFF.

This sequence joins TRBV11-3 and TRBJ2-3; maybe TRBD1 (6 bases). Trimming took off 1 base at V and 2 bases at J, with 10 bases between the two ends. Germline V gene data show CDR1 as SGHNT and CDR2 as YENEEA. This CDR3 contains 15 residues. DNA for the CDR3: TGTGCCAGCAGCTTAGCGGCAGGGGACACAGATACGCAGTATTTT. Its translation: CASSLAAGDTDTQYF.

The gene calls are TRBV9 and TRBJ2-7; TRBD1 is a possible D gene (8 bases). V lost 3 bases to trimming and J lost 7 bases, with 14 bases between them. This CDR3 region has 13 residues. Germline CDR1 and CDR2: SGDLS and YYNGEE. The CDR3 DNA reads TGTGCCAGCAGCGGAATACAGGGGGGGGAGCAGTACTTC. Amino acids: CASSGIQGGEQYF.

The J gene is TRBJ2-2, the V gene TRBV6-7, with D possibly being TRBD1 (5 bases). TRBV6-7 is reported as an ORF; its role is uncertain. V lost 7 bases and J lost 3, with 12 bases in between. CDR3 size: 14 residues. The CDR3 DNA is TGTGCCAGCACACACGACAGTTACACCGGGGAGCTGTTTTTT. Translated, it gives CASTHDSYTGELFF.

J is TRBJ1-3 and V is TRBV14; D possibly corresponds to TRBD1 (6 bases). Germline V CDR1 and CDR2: SGHDN, FVKESK. This CDR3 is built from 15 residues. Trimming removed 2 bases from V and 4 bases from J, with 12 bases in between. The CDR3, as DNA: TGTGCCAGCAGCCAATCGACAGGACGGGGAAACACCATATATTTT. Its translation: CASSQSTGRGNTIYF.

The chain has TRBV30 and TRBJ1-2; TRBD1 agrees at 8 bases. The CDR3 is made up of 14 amino acids. With 2 bases clipped from V and 5 bases from J, the junction kept 7 bases outside the gene matches. Germline V lookup: CDR1 GTSNPN, CDR2 SVGIG (reference sequence). The CDR3 sequence is CAWSPRGRRYGYTF. CDR3 DNA sequence: TGTGCCTGGAGTCCCAGGGGGCGAAGATATGGCTACACCTTC.

J is TRBJ1-5 and V is TRBV2; 8 nucleotides match TRBD1. Germline lookup yields CDR1 SNHLY and CDR2 FYNNEI. After removal of 1 base from V and 6 bases from J, the junction contained 5 bases not matched to a gene. CDR3 length equals 15 residues. This CDR3 reads CASSEGAGGPQPQHF. The CDR3 DNA follows: TGTGCCAGCAGTGAAGGGGCAGGGGGCCCTCAGCCCCAGCATTTT.

The V gene is TRBV4-1, the J gene TRBJ1-2, with 11 nucleotides matching TRBD1. Per the germline V gene, CDR1 is MGHRA and CDR2 is YSYEKL. V dropped 3 bases and J dropped 5; count of bases not matched to a gene: 8. The CDR3 consists of 16 residues. The CDR3 protein is CASSHGTGGSGYGYTF. CDR3 nucleotide sequence: TGCGCCAGCAGCCACGGGACAGGGGGATCGGGGTATGGCTACACCTTC.

The chain uses TRBV19 and TRBJ1-6; 9 bases align to TRBD1. The CDR3 totals 15 residues. Trimming took 3 bases from V and 7 from J; bases not matched to a gene: 4. Germline CDR1 and CDR2: LNHDA and SQIVND (reference sequence). The CDR3 here is CASSIRTGVNSPLHF. CDR3 coding DNA: TGTGCCAGTAGTATCAGGACAGGGGTGAATTCACCCCTCCACTTT.

The chain combines TRBV7-9 with TRBJ2-1, with TRBD2 matching over 12 bases. CDR3 size: 14 residues. Germline trimming cut 6 bases from V and 7 bases from J; bases unmatched to any gene: 4. CDR1 and CDR2 from the germline V gene are SEHNR and FQNEAQ (reference sequence). The CDR3 DNA follows: TGTGCCAGCAGTACTAGCGGGAGGAGTAATGAGCAGTTCTTC. Its protein product is CASSTSGRSNEQFF.

The CDR3 protein is CASTGTSANTGELFF. The CDR3 bases are TGTGCCAGCACCGGGACTAGCGCGAACACCGGGGAGCTGTTTTTT. The chain links TRBV2 to TRBJ2-2, with 10 bases lining up with TRBD2. CDR1 and CDR2 (germline): SNHLY, FYNNEI. The V and J ends lost 7 bases and 0 bases, in that order; junction bases with no gene match: 2. The CDR3 consists of 15 residues.

The gene calls are TRBV5-6 and TRBJ1-2; D gene unclear. CDR3 length equals 16 residues. CDR1 and CDR2 from the germline V gene are SGHDT and YYEEEE. The ends were cut back, 0 bases at V and 5 bases at J, with 17 bases in the middle. The CDR3 protein is CASSLALEGPRYGYTF. CDR3 in DNA: TGTGCCAGCAGCTTGGCCCTTGAGGGTCCCCGATATGGCTACACCTTC.

This rearrangement joins TRBV27 to TRBJ2-7, with D uncertain. V lost 4 bases to trimming and J lost 0 bases, with 4 bases between them. The V gene's germline CDR1 is MNHEY and CDR2 SMNVEV (reference sequence). The CDR3 is 12 residues long. CDR3 nucleotides: TGTGCCAGCAGTTACAACTCCTACGAGCAGTACTTC. Encoded protein: CASSYNSYEQYF.

The rearrangement uses TRBV2 and TRBJ2-7; TRBD1 agrees at 10 bases. The junction had 8 bases not matched to a gene; V was cut back by 0 bases and J by 3 bases. Germline V CDR1 and CDR2: SNHLY, FYNNEI. CDR3 size: 17 residues. The CDR3 loop is CASSEAGQGQGRYEQYF. In DNA, the CDR3 is TGTGCCAGCAGTGAAGCGGGTCAGGGACAGGGGCGCTACGAGCAGTACTTC.

V usage is TRBV4-1 and J usage is TRBJ2-1; 11 bases agree with TRBD2. CDR1 is MGHRA, CDR2 YSYEKL, per germline. J was trimmed by 0 bases and V by 4 bases; bases with no gene match: 5. The CDR3 consists of 17 residues. CDR3: CASSPPSGGSSYNEQFF. The CDR3 bases are TGCGCCAGCAGCCCCCCTAGCGGGGGGAGCTCCTACAATGAGCAGTTCTTC.